This TCR beta chain was sequenced during a study of a mutant IDH1 vaccine in newly diagnosed glioma. Looking at the study overall: The sex distribution of treated patients was about 62% male and approximately 40% female, with a mean age of roughly 40 years. Pretreatment consisted of radiotherapy, temozolomide, or both, with most receiving both. Findings of the study overall: There seemed to be no relation between pseudoprogression and changes in top peripheral T cell clonotypes.

Note on this clone: Its matching antigen is unknown.

Clones were read by immunoSEQ multiplex PCR, and TCRdb kept only the in-frame ones, dropping some. The sample has some 100,000 clones; around four fifths are singletons. As to time point: baseline, week 1 (first vaccination visit). Treatment described: pre-vaccination baseline after standard-of-care therapy. In every donor, the tumor was a new WHO grade 3 or 4 IDH1-mutant, ATRX-lost astrocytoma. V gave up 3 bases and J gave up 4 bases, with 15 bases separating them. Germline V gene sequence: CDR1 LNHDA, CDR2 SQIVND (reference sequence). This CDR3 spans 16 amino acids. This clonotype was sampled from a woman in her 50s with glioma. Sequencing was performed on PBMCs, taken from a glioma patient treated with radiotherapy, temozolomide or both. The chain couples TRBV19 to TRBJ2-2; D remains ambiguous. The CDR3 coding sequence is TGTGCCAGTAGTATCACCTCCCCCGGGCTCACCGGGGAGCTGTTTTTT. This gives the protein CASSITSPGLTGELFF.